This T cell receptor beta chain was retrieved from a study of PD-1 blockade in classical Hodgkin lymphoma. Repertoires were generated with immunoSEQ multiplex PCR, while TCRdb's copy carries only in-frame clones and drops some. The sample lists 30,000 to 40,000 clones, roughly four fifths occurring once. All the patients suffered relapse after autologous stem cell transplantation, and brentuximab vedotin exposure differed. Patients reached a best response of complete response, partial response or progressive disease. Whole-study findings and limits: Some patients started nivolumab under 1 year after ASCT, and they were excluded. Unlike CD8+ TCR diversity, which did not rise significantly by C4D1, CD4+ TCR diversity did.

As for this clone: The antigen is not known.

This specimen was peripheral blood mononuclear cells (PBMCs), taken at baseline. The receptor comes from a human donor with classical Hodgkin lymphoma.

The CDR3 DNA follows: TGTGCCAGCAGCATCAGGTCTAGCCATAGCGGGAGCACGGACACCGGGGAGCTGTTTTTT. It is translated as CASSIRSSHSGSTDTGELFF. This chain uses TRBV21-1 with TRBJ2-2; the table's TRBD2 call for D was not verified on the DNA. TRBV21-1 constitutes a pseudogene. The length of the CDR3 is 20 residues.